These T cell receptor beta chains were read from a single sample in a study of blood T cell repertoires in COVID-19. This table comes from immunoSEQ multiplex PCR, and its TCRdb copy is limited to in-frame clones, with some not included. The data contain 35,000 to 50,000 clones, roughly three quarters of them seen just once; the ten biggest clones take up around a quarter. The sequenced material came from peripheral blood. These receptor sequences come from a man older than 75 with acute or convalescent COVID-19. Both conserved end residues are part of each CDR3. A D gene is named only where the DNA matches it firmly. The size field is filled for only some rows; it gives once, few, many or a size class.

cdr3_aa d_call v_call clone_size j_call
CASSLGNGQQEKLFF NA TRBV7-6 few TRBJ1-4
CASSSGHSYEQYF NA TRBV7-2 NA TRBJ2-7
CASSGGQNYEQYF TRBD1 TRBV3-1/TRBV3-2 NA TRBJ2-7
CASTNRPGQELYGYTF TRBD1 TRBV28 NA TRBJ1-2
CASRREAGGYEQYF TRBD2 TRBV6-5 NA TRBJ2-7
CASSPDRGEGSNQPQHF TRBD1 TRBV4-2 NA TRBJ1-5
CASSPSGGGLEQYF TRBD2 TRBV6-5 NA TRBJ2-7
CASSRGGGGYTF NA TRBV4-1 few TRBJ1-2
CASTAGENIQYF TRBD2 TRBV2 NA TRBJ2-4
CASSLRDLLFAFF NA TRBV5-6 once TRBJ1-1
CASSSSNQGSEAFF NA TRBV5-1 NA TRBJ1-1
CASAERQGVREQYF NA TRBV7-2 few TRBJ2-7
CASSYSHRRRNQPQHF NA TRBV6-5 NA TRBJ1-5
CATNRDRGYGYTF TRBD1 TRBV10-2 NA TRBJ1-2
CASSREGAKLFF NA TRBV12-3/TRBV12-4 NA TRBJ1-4
CATSRRTSGKNEQFF TRBD2 TRBV15 NA TRBJ2-1
CASSLIKRDSPYEQYF TRBD1 TRBV28 NA TRBJ2-7
CASRPGLAGEGYNEQFF TRBD2 TRBV5-4 NA TRBJ2-1
CSDRQGISQPQHF TRBD1 TRBV29-1 NA TRBJ1-5
CASSVGITSSHEQFF NA TRBV9 many TRBJ2-1
CASSPRAGVGETQYF TRBD2 TRBV7-6 NA TRBJ2-5
CASSPGTGVYEQYF TRBD1 TRBV2 NA TRBJ2-7
CASSIKRENEQFF NA TRBV19 NA TRBJ2-1
CASTLRVSAGVFHEQYF NA TRBV2 once TRBJ2-7
CASSQDSSPFF NA TRBV4-1 NA TRBJ2-1
CASSLGTGVTEAFF TRBD1 TRBV28 NA TRBJ1-1
CASSFSLSSGNTIYF NA TRBV5-4 NA TRBJ1-3
CASSMRDTEAFF NA TRBV19 few TRBJ1-1
CASSPRPFNTEAFF NA TRBV3-1/TRBV3-2 NA TRBJ1-1
CASSLFREGGYTF NA TRBV12-3/TRBV12-4 NA TRBJ1-2
CASSSGGGDEQYF NA TRBV5-1 few TRBJ2-7
CASSSSGNTEAFF NA TRBV7-3 few TRBJ1-1
CASSQESTPKETQYF NA TRBV3-1/TRBV3-2 NA TRBJ2-5
CASSPLGQHTEAFF TRBD1 TRBV7-3 NA TRBJ1-1
CASRLNSYQPQHF NA TRBV12-5 NA TRBJ1-5
CASRLTGVNEQFF TRBD1 TRBV5-8 NA TRBJ2-1
CASSLDRNSYEQYF NA TRBV5-1 few TRBJ2-7
CASGLNTGNTGELFF NA TRBV7-2 many TRBJ2-2
CASSPGGSGGTDTQYF TRBD2 TRBV7-3 NA TRBJ2-3
CASSITGSSYEQYF NA TRBV19 NA TRBJ2-7
CASSSFHGYEQYF NA TRBV11-3 once TRBJ2-7
CASPPGTGSYEQYF TRBD1 TRBV9 NA TRBJ2-7
CASSWKGGTGELFF NA TRBV6-5 NA TRBJ2-2
CASSTGQGVHTEAFF TRBD1 TRBV2 large TRBJ1-1
CASSLHQETQYF NA TRBV5-4 NA TRBJ2-5
CASGLSGEETQYF NA TRBV12-5 NA TRBJ2-5
CASSLRLAESTGELFF TRBD2 TRBV5-1 NA TRBJ2-2
CASSVRGGRSTDTQYF TRBD2 TRBV9 NA TRBJ2-3
CASSFSGGGTDTQYF TRBD2 TRBV7-9 NA TRBJ2-3
CASSVRMNTEAFF NA TRBV2 NA TRBJ1-1
CSVEKSSRGGELFF NA TRBV29-1 NA TRBJ2-2
CASSVGLAGEPNSYNEQFF TRBD2 TRBV9 NA TRBJ2-1
CATLNDRGTGELFF NA TRBV10-3 NA TRBJ2-2
CAISLGQGLTEAFF TRBD1 TRBV10-3 NA TRBJ1-1
CASTVAGAAYNEQFF TRBD2 TRBV5-1 NA TRBJ2-1
CASKMEGSGTGELFF TRBD2 TRBV6-4 NA TRBJ2-2
CASSSSGSGNTIYF NA TRBV19 NA TRBJ1-3
CASSQGLAGPNEQFF TRBD2 TRBV3-1/TRBV3-2 few TRBJ2-1
CASSSRGRRVNTEAFF TRBD1 TRBV7-8 few TRBJ1-1